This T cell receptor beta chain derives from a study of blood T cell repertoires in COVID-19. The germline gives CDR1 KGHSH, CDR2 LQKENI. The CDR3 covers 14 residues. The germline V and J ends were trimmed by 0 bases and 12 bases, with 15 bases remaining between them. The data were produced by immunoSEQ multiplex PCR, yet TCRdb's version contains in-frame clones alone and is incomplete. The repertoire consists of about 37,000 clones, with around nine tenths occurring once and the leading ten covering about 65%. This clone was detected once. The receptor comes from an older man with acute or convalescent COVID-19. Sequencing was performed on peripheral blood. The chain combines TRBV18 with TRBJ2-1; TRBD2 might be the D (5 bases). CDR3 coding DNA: TGTGCCAGCTCACCACCCGAGGACTGGGCCGGGCAGTTCTTC. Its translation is CASSPPEDWAGQFF.